The clone carrying this T cell receptor (beta chain) was observed a few times. Its antigen is currently unknown. This sample is drawn from a study of CD8+ T cells in alopecia areata. Study overall: The drug, oral tofacitinib, was given to treated patients at 5 to 10 mg twice daily. Broader study findings: Possibly because of HLA-related factors, TCR sharing was less clear across patients than in mice. In scalp samples, resident alphabeta T cells of normal skin are also sequenced. Clonality was higher in lesional than normal scalp, especially in alopecia totalis/universalis.

This CDR3 contains 12 residues. Germline assignment: CDR1 SGHAT and CDR2 FQNNGV. With 0 bases removed from V and 8 bases from J, the gap between germline ends came to 4 bases. Sequencing used cDNA as its template, made by extracting RNA and reverse transcribing it. Generated by immunoSEQ multiplex PCR, the TCRdb table keeps only in-frame clones and is missing some. Of roughly 10,000 clones listed, roughly 60% are singletons. It was from alopecia areata patients that lesional scalp punch biopsies and peripheral blood were collected. The chain is built from TRBV11-2 and TRBJ1-4; D is uncertain. The sequence was collected from a human donor with alopecia areata. Specimen: skin, collected at week 0. The CDR3 nucleotides read TGTGCCAGCAGCTTAGAGGCGGAAAAACTGTTTTTT. It encodes CASSLEAEKLFF.